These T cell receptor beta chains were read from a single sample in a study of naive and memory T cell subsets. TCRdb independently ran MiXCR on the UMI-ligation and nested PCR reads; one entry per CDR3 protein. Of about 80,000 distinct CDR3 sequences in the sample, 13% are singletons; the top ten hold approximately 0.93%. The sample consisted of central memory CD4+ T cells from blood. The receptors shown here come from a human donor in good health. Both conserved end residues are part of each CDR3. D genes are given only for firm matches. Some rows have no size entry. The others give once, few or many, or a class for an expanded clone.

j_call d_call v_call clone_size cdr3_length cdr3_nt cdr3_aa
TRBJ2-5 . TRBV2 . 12 TGTGCCAGCAGTCTGGACTCCTCAACCCAGTACTTC CASSLDSSTQYF
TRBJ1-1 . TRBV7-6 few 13 TGTGCCAGCAGCGCCCAGGGGAACACTGAAGCTTTCTTT CASSAQGNTEAFF
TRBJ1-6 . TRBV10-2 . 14 TGCGCCAGCAGTCAGGCCCGCAGGGGTCCACCCCTCAACTTT CASSQARRGPPLNF
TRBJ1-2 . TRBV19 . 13 TGTGCCAGTAGCGTCGACACTAACTATGGCTACACCTTC CASSVDTNYGYTF
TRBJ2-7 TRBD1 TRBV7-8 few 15 TGTGCCAGCAGCGGCCCGCGGACAGGGGCTGTAGAGCAGTACTTC CASSGPRTGAVEQYF
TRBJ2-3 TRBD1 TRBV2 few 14 TGTGCCAGCAGGGACAGGACCAGCACAGATACGCAGTATTTT CASRDRTSTDTQYF
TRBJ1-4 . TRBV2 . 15 TGTGCCAGCAGATCCACCCCTTTTTGGGCTGAAAAACTGTTTTTT CASRSTPFWAEKLFF
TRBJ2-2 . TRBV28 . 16 TGTGCCAGCAGCACCCCCGGGACATCGAACACCGGGGAGCTGTTTTTT CASSTPGTSNTGELFF
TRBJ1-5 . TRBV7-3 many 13 TGTGCCAGCAGCCAGGGTAGCAATCAGCCCCAGCATTTT CASSQGSNQPQHF
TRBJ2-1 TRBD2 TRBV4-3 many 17 TGCGCCAGCAGCCAAGAGGGACTAGGGGCATCGGACAATGAGCAGTTCTTC CASSQEGLGASDNEQFF
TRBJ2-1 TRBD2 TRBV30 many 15 TGTGCCTGGAGTGTGACGGGAGGGCCTACGAGCGAGCAGTTCTTC CAWSVTGGPTSEQFF
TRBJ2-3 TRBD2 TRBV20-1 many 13 TGCAGTGCTAAGCGGGAGGGCCTCTACGTGCAGTATTTT CSAKREGLYVQYF
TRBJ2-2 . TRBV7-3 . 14 TGTGCCAGCAGCCCCCCCCGGGACACCGGGGAGCTGTTTTTT CASSPPRDTGELFF
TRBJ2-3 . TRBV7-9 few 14 TGTGCCAGCAGCCCGCTGATAACCCCAGATACGCAGTATTTT CASSPLITPDTQYF
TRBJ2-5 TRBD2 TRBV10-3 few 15 TGTGCCACCGCCGTCCCGGGACTAGTCGGCGGGACCCAGTACTTC CATAVPGLVGGTQYF
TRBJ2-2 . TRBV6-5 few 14 TGTGCCAGCAGTTACTCGGGTCTTACCGGGGAGCTGTTTTTT CASSYSGLTGELFF
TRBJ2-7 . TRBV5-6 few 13 TGTGCCAGCAGCCTGGTGGGGATCCACGAGCAGTACTTC CASSLVGIHEQYF
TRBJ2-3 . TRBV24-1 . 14 TGTGCCACCCGGGACCACGGGACCACAGATACGCAGTATTTT CATRDHGTTDTQYF
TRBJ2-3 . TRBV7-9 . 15 TGTGCCAGCAGCCCATCCGGACTGATCACAGATACGCAGTATTTT CASSPSGLITDTQYF
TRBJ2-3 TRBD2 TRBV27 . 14 TGTGCCAGCAGCCCAACTAGCGGGGGGAGTACGCAGTATTTT CASSPTSGGSTQYF
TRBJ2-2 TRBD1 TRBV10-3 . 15 TGTGCCATCAGCCGCGGACAGGGGAGCCGCGGGGAGCTGTTTTTT CAISRGQGSRGELFF
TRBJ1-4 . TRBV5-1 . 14 TGCGCCAGCGGGGCGACAGCAACTAATGAAAAACTGTTTTTT CASGATATNEKLFF
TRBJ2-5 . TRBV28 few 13 TGTGCCAGCAGTTTAGTTCACTCAGAGACCCAGTACTTC CASSLVHSETQYF
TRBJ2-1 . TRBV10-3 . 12 TGTGCCATCAGTGAACGCGACCGTGAGCAGTTCTTC CAISERDREQFF
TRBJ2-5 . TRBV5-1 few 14 TGCGCCAGCAGCAACCTAAGGGTACAAGAGACCCAGTACTTC CASSNLRVQETQYF
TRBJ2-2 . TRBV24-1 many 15 TGTGCCACCAGTGATCCCAACAGGGACACCGGGGAGCTGTTTTTT CATSDPNRDTGELFF
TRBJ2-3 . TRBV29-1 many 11 TGCAGCGTCGTGAGGTCAGATACGCAGTATTTT CSVVRSDTQYF